These 18 T cell receptor beta chains originate from one sample sequenced in a study of T cell repertoires in cytomegalovirus infection. TCRdb passed the reads through MiXCR, listing each CDR3 protein once. The data hold roughly 150,000 distinct CDR3 sequences, with roughly 18% observed a single time. Material for sequencing was CD8+ T cells from PBMCs. Receptors were obtained from a human donor in good health (CMV status not recorded). Some clones in this sample may be carry-over from other donors' samples.

This clonotype was recorded many times. The V gene is TRBV6-2 or TRBV6-3, the J gene TRBJ2-7, with D perhaps TRBD2 (6 bases). The ends were cut back, 7 bases at V and 2 bases at J, with 6 bases in the middle. Germline V gives CDR1 MNHEY, CDR2 SVGEGT. This CDR3 has 11 residues. The CDR3 region has the DNA TGTGCCAGCACGGGGGCCTACGAGCAGTACTTC. It codes for CASTGAYEQYF.

This clonotype has just a few counts. The chain joins TRBV19 to TRBJ2-6; D call uncertain. V shed 3 bases and J shed 0 bases, with 18 bases lying between them. CDR1 and CDR2 (germline): LNHDA, SQIVND (reference sequence). This CDR3 has 19 amino acids. Here the CDR3 reads CASSIIGRNFSSGANVLTF. DNA for the CDR3: TGTGCCAGTAGTATCATCGGGCGGAACTTCAGCTCTGGGGCCAACGTCCTGACTTTC.

The chain has TRBV28 and TRBJ2-1, with D maybe TRBD2 (6 bases). The CDR3 extends over 15 amino acids. The V end was cut by 3 bases, the J end by 0 bases, with 9 bases between. The germline gives CDR1 MDHEN, CDR2 SYDVKM. The DNA of the CDR3 is TGTGCCAGCAGTTTGACGGGAGACTCCTACAATGAGCAGTTCTTC. Translating gives CASSLTGDSYNEQFF.

The sample holds many counts of this clonotype. This chain connects TRBV7-9 to TRBJ1-2, with D perhaps matching TRBD1 (5 bases). Germline assignment: CDR1 SEHNR and CDR2 FQNEAQ (reference sequence). The V end lost 4 bases, the J end lost 3 bases, and 15 bases lay between the germline ends. The CDR3 sequence is 15 residues long. The CDR3 here is CASSSGAGIDYGYTF. CDR3 DNA: TGTGCCAGCAGCTCGGGCGCAGGGATTGACTATGGCTACACCTTC.

The chain joins TRBV28 to TRBJ2-3, with D possibly being TRBD1 or TRBD2 (5 bases each). Germline V gives CDR1 MDHEN, CDR2 SYDVKM. This CDR3 has 17 residues. V was clipped by 3 bases and J by 5 bases, with 21 bases between them. CDR3 loop: CASSFRGSRWGLDTQYF. The CDR3 nucleotides are TGTGCCAGCAGTTTCCGGGGCAGCCGATGGGGCCTAGATACGCAGTATTTT.

V is TRBV6-2 or TRBV6-3 and J is TRBJ2-2; tentative D call: TRBD2 (6 bases). The CDR3 runs to 12 residues. Germline V CDR1 and CDR2: MNHEY, SVGEGT. Trimming took off 2 bases at V and 11 bases at J, with 9 bases between the two ends. CDR3 nucleotide sequence: TGTGCCAGCAGTTACGTAGCGGTCGAGCTGTTTTTT. As protein: CASSYVAVELFF.

The genes are TRBV28 and TRBJ1-3; the D is unclear. The germline V gene encodes CDR1 MDHEN and CDR2 SYDVKM. CDR3 length: 15 amino acids. The ends were cut back, 6 bases at V and 0 bases at J, with 12 bases in the middle. CDR3 bases: TGTGCCAGCAGAGGCCTAACTTCCTCTGGAAACACCATATATTTT. Translation gives CASRGLTSSGNTIYF.

This chain connects TRBV7-2 to TRBJ1-2; D may be TRBD1 (5 bases). Between the trimmed V and J ends, which lost 5 bases and 5 bases, there was a span of 24 bases. The CDR3 has 17 amino acids. CDR1 and CDR2 (germline): SGHTA, FQGNSA. The CDR3 region has the DNA TGTGCCAGCAGCCCTTTCGACGGGGCAGCCTGGAAGTATGGCTACACCTTC. Protein sequence: CASSPFDGAAWKYGYTF.

The gene calls are TRBV28 and TRBJ1-3, with 7 bases aligning to TRBD1. This CDR3 contains 14 residues. V was clipped by 5 bases and J by 3 bases; unmatched bases: 4. Germline CDR1 is MDHEN and CDR2 is SYDVKM. The CDR3 here is CASSTTGVGNTIYF. In DNA form, the CDR3 reads TGTGCCAGCAGTACTACAGGGGTTGGAAACACCATATATTTT.

The V call is TRBV29-1, the J call TRBJ2-7, with D possibly matching TRBD2 (5 bases). The CDR3 covers 12 residues. The germline V gene has CDR1 SQVTM and CDR2 ANQGSEA. V was trimmed by 0 bases and J by 5 bases, leaving 8 bases between them. Here the CDR3 DNA reads TGCAGCGTTGAAGATCGGGGAAACGAGCAGTACTTC. Encoded protein: CSVEDRGNEQYF.

The gene calls are TRBV7-2 and TRBJ2-3, with a weak D call TRBD2 (6 bases). The V gene lost 2 bases and the J gene lost 5 bases, with 11 bases spanning the gap. The CDR3 consists of 14 residues. Germline V CDR1 and CDR2: SGHTA, FQGNSA. The chain's CDR3 is CASSLPRGIDTQYF. The CDR3 bases are TGTGCCAGCAGCTTACCCCGGGGGATAGATACGCAGTATTTT.

This clonotype has only a few counts. The J gene is TRBJ2-3, the V gene TRBV7-8; 7 bases are shared with TRBD1. The germline CDR1 and CDR2 sequences are SGHVS and FQNEAQ. The junction had 7 bases not matched to a gene; V was cut back by 1 base and J by 3 bases. This CDR3 has 16 residues. The CDR3 DNA reads TGTGCCAGCAGCTTAGAGGGGGCAAGGTCAACAGATACGCAGTATTTT. It yields the protein CASSLEGARSTDTQYF.

The chain carries TRBV7-2 and TRBJ2-2; D may be TRBD2 (6 bases). Germline V gives CDR1 SGHTA, CDR2 FQGNSA. Trimming pared 0 bases from V and 7 bases from J, leaving 9 bases between. There are 14 residues in the CDR3. The CDR3, as DNA: TGTGCCAGCAGCTTAGCGTTGGGGGGCGGGGAGCTGTTTTTT. This encodes CASSLALGGGELFF.

The rearrangement uses TRBV20-1 and TRBJ2-3; the match to TRBD2 covers 8 bases. CDR3 length: 14 amino acids. V trimming: 0 bases; J trimming: 1 base; junction bases outside the gene matches: 0. CDR1 is DFQATT, CDR2 SNEGSKA, per germline (reference sequence). CDR3 in DNA: TGCAGTGCTAGAGAGCGGGGGGGCACAGATACGCAGTATTTT. Translation: CSARERGGTDTQYF.

This clonotype was observed a few times. The rearrangement joins TRBV10-3 to TRBJ2-1, with D unclear. Germline V gene data show CDR1 as ENHRY and CDR2 as SYGVKD. The length of the CDR3 is 12 residues. Trimming left V 0 bases short and J 10 bases short, with 7 bases between. The CDR3 region is CAISESPQEQFF. In DNA, the CDR3 is TGTGCCATCAGTGAGTCCCCCCAGGAGCAGTTCTTC.

In this sample, this clonotype turned up a few times. V and J are TRBV28 and TRBJ2-3; D gene unclear. Germline CDR1 and CDR2: MDHEN and SYDVKM. Trimming took 7 bases from V and 1 from J, leaving 21 bases between them. The CDR3 sequence is 17 residues long. The CDR3 spells CASTPPPSGRGTDTQYF. DNA for the CDR3: TGTGCCAGCACCCCTCCTCCTTCTGGGCGCGGCACAGATACGCAGTATTTT.

This clonotype was picked up a small number of times. The chain employs TRBV10-3 and TRBJ2-1, with 7 positions matching TRBD2. J lost 3 bases, V lost 10 bases, and 6 bases had no gene match. Germline loops: CDR1 ENHRY, CDR2 SYGVKD. The CDR3 runs to 13 residues. The CDR3: CATDRGDYNEQFF. CDR3 coding DNA: TGTGCCACCGACCGGGGGGACTACAATGAGCAGTTCTTC.

This clonotype was detected only a few times. This chain uses TRBV7-7 with TRBJ1-1, with D perhaps TRBD1 (5 bases). The CDR3 consists of 13 residues. From germline, CDR1 is SSHAT and CDR2 FNYEAQ (reference sequence). Trimming pared 0 bases from V and 5 bases from J, leaving 7 bases between. The CDR3 sequence is CASSLAAGTEAFF. The CDR3 nucleotides read TGTGCCAGCAGCTTAGCGGCAGGGACTGAAGCTTTCTTT.